Listed here are 18 T cell receptor beta chains from one sample, sequenced in a study of T cell responses to AZD1222 COVID-19 vaccine. The protocol was immunoSEQ multiplex PCR, while the TCRdb copy is restricted to in-frame clones and leaves out a portion. Of under 150,000 clones in the sample, around 90% are singletons; the top ten hold 8.4%. Specimen: peripheral blood, collected on day 0 of AZD1222 vaccination. The receptor set was obtained from an adult in good health.

The rearrangement joins TRBV19 to TRBJ1-2; tentatively, D is TRBD1 (6 bases). Trimming stripped 9 bases from V and 8 bases from J, with 22 bases between. CDR1 and CDR2 (germline): LNHDA, SQIVND (reference sequence). CDR3 size: 14 residues. The CDR3 nucleotides read TGTGCCAGCCGAATAAGGGGGGATTTGCCGGGCTACACCTTC. This codes for CASRIRGDLPGYTF.

The rearrangement links TRBV18 to TRBJ1-1, with D unresolved. The CDR3 totals 14 residues. Germline V gene lookup returns CDR1 KGHSH and CDR2 LQKENI. Trimming pared 3 bases from V and 0 bases from J, leaving 8 bases between. This CDR3 reads CASSPRLMNTEAFF. For the CDR3, the DNA is TGTGCCAGCTCACCGCGACTGATGAACACTGAAGCTTTCTTT.

The chain is built from TRBV27 and TRBJ1-5, with D hard to call. CDR3 length equals 14 residues. V was pared by 2 bases and J by 0 bases, with 5 bases between. Germline-derived CDR1 and CDR2 are MNHEY and SMNVEV (reference sequence). This chain's CDR3 is CASSLKGSNQPQHF. CDR3 in DNA: TGTGCCAGCAGTTTAAAAGGTAGCAATCAGCCCCAGCATTTT.

This clone has a handful of counts. The J gene is TRBJ2-3, the V gene TRBV11-2; no clear D gene. The germline V gene has CDR1 SGHAT and CDR2 FQNNGV. V was clipped by 5 bases and J by 3 bases, with 21 bases between them. This CDR3 has 17 residues. The CDR3 loop reads CASSPSGVGFGTDTQYF. CDR3 DNA sequence: TGTGCCAGCAGCCCCTCTGGGGTCGGGTTTGGGACAGATACGCAGTATTTT. The full variable domain, with the rest looked up from reference TRBV11-2 and TRBJ2-3, is EAGVAQSPRYKIIEKRQSVAFWCNPISGHATLYWYQQILGQGPKLLIQFQNNGVVDDSQLPKDRFSAERLKGVDSTLKIQPAKLEDSAVYLCASSPSGVGFGTDTQYFGPGTRLTVL.

V gene TRBV10-3 combines with J gene TRBJ2-1; D uncertain. V lost 7 bases to trimming and J lost 13 bases, with 20 bases between them. CDR3 length: 13 residues. Germline loops: CDR1 ENHRY, CDR2 SYGVKD. The DNA for the CDR3 is TGTGCCATCACTACGGACCCACTTACCGTCCAGTTCTTC. Protein product: CAITTDPLTVQFF.

This rearrangement joins TRBV18 to TRBJ2-3; D unclear. The germline V gene encodes CDR1 KGHSH and CDR2 LQKENI. V lost 6 bases, J lost 2 bases, and 12 bases lay in between. The CDR3 loop spans 14 amino acids. CDR3 region: CASSEALLTDTQYF. The CDR3 DNA reads TGTGCCAGCTCCGAGGCCCTCCTCACAGATACGCAGTATTTT.

This chain links TRBV28 with TRBJ1-1, with no clear D. Per germline, CDR1 MDHEN and CDR2 SYDVKM. With 1 base removed from V and 8 bases from J, the gap between germline ends came to 20 bases. The CDR3 length is 16 residues. This CDR3 is CASSLSPGYGSWEAFF. DNA for the CDR3: TGTGCCAGCAGTTTATCCCCTGGTTATGGAAGCTGGGAAGCTTTCTTT.

J is TRBJ1-3 and V is TRBV28, with D unclear. This CDR3 is 14 amino acids long. V was pared by 3 bases and J by 7 bases, with 13 bases between. Germline V gene data show CDR1 as MDHEN and CDR2 as SYDVKM. The CDR3 nucleotides are TGTGCCAGCAGTTTTGGCGGACCCAGTAACACCATATATTTT. It codes for CASSFGGPSNTIYF.

CDR3 protein: CASSRDRGWETQYF. The DNA for the CDR3 is TGTGCCAGCAGTCGGGACAGGGGTTGGGAGACCCAGTACTTC. The J gene is TRBJ2-5, the V gene TRBV7-8, with 10 bases identical to TRBD1. The germline V gene has CDR1 SGHVS and CDR2 FQNEAQ. This CDR3 is built from 14 residues. V was pared by 6 bases and J by 5 bases, with 6 bases of the junction left unmatched.

This clone was seen a single time. CDR3 DNA: TGTGCCAGCAGTTCGCTGGGGGAACATGGCTACACCTTC. It encodes CASSSLGEHGYTF. V gene TRBV28 combines with J gene TRBJ1-2; a weak D match, TRBD1 (5 bases). This CDR3 is 13 amino acids long. The germline gives CDR1 MDHEN, CDR2 SYDVKM. V gave up 4 bases and J gave up 6 bases, with 12 bases separating them.

The chain links TRBV2 to TRBJ2-2; D remains unclear. CDR3 size: 14 residues. Germline lookup yields CDR1 SNHLY and CDR2 FYNNEI. The V end was cut by 3 bases, the J end by 5 bases, with 10 bases between. The CDR3 nucleotides are TGTGCCAGCAGTGACCACCGAATGACCGGGGAGCTGTTTTTT. Translation gives CASSDHRMTGELFF.

This clone appeared once. The rearrangement links TRBV7-6 to TRBJ2-7, with a possible D match to TRBD1 (5 bases). V was pared by 5 bases and J by 0 bases, with 8 bases between. CDR1 and CDR2 (germline): SGHVS, FNYEAQ. The length of the CDR3 is 13 residues. In DNA, the CDR3 is TGTGCCAGCAGCCGAGGACACTCCTACGAGCAGTACTTC. The encoded protein is CASSRGHSYEQYF.

CDR3 sequence reads: CASKSTGPIDNYGYTF. The CDR3 DNA reads TGTGCCAGCAAATCGACCGGGCCTATCGATAACTATGGCTACACCTTC. The V call is TRBV28, the J call TRBJ1-2; D is unresolved. Germline CDR1 is MDHEN and CDR2 is SYDVKM. V shed 7 bases and J shed 1 base, with 19 bases lying between them. CDR3 size: 16 residues.

This clone was seen only a few times. J is TRBJ2-4 and V is TRBV25-1, with 8 bases fitting TRBD2. This CDR3 comprises 15 residues. J gave up 8 bases and V 1 base, and 7 bases lay outside the gene matches. CDR1 MGHDK and CDR2 SYGVNS come from the germline V gene. DNA of the CDR3: TGTGCCAGCAGTGAATCCGGGAGGGGAATGTACATTCAGTACTTC. Its protein is CASSESGRGMYIQYF.

The genes are TRBV20-1 and TRBJ2-7; 8 bases are a match to TRBD2. The CDR3 covers 18 residues. Germline CDR1 and CDR2: DFQATT and SNEGSKA (reference sequence). Unmatched junction bases numbered 18, after V lost 3 bases and J lost 2 bases. The CDR3 protein is CSASAPWSERELPYEQYF. CDR3 DNA sequence: TGCAGTGCTAGTGCACCTTGGTCTGAGCGGGAGCTACCCTACGAGCAGTACTTC.

V is TRBV28 and J is TRBJ1-3; 9 bases are a match to TRBD1. The trim removed 5 bases at V and 3 bases at J, leaving 5 bases unmatched. CDR3 length: 15 residues. CDR1 and CDR2 (germline): MDHEN, SYDVKM. CDR3 sequence reads: CASSRPGQGGNTIYF. The CDR3, as DNA: TGTGCCAGCAGTCGACCGGGACAGGGTGGAAACACCATATATTTT.

The CDR3: CATDRGAGEFYEQYF. As DNA, the CDR3 is TGTGCCACTGACCGTGGAGCGGGAGAATTCTACGAGCAGTACTTC. The chain carries TRBV15 and TRBJ2-7; 8 bases line up with TRBD2. Losses at the gene ends were 9 bases for V and 3 bases for J; bases not matched to a gene: 13. The germline CDR1 and CDR2 sequences are LNHNV and YYDKDF (reference sequence). The CDR3 has 15 residues.

This chain links TRBV12-5 with TRBJ2-1; tentative D call: TRBD1 (6 bases). The CDR3 runs 13 residues. The V gene lost 4 bases and the J gene lost 4 bases, with 8 bases spanning the gap. CDR1 and CDR2 (germline): LGHNT, FRNRAP. CDR3 sequence (DNA): TGTGCTAGTGGTTCAGGGGCTTACAATGAGCAGTTCTTC. It encodes CASGSGAYNEQFF.